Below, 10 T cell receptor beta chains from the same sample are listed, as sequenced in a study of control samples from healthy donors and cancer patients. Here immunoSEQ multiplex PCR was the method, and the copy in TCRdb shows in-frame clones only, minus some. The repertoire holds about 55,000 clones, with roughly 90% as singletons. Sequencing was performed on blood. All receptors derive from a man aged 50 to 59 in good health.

In nucleotides, the CDR3 is TGTGCCAGCAGCGTAACAGGGAGGGAGCTGTTTTTT. Translation gives CASSVTGRELFF. This chain uses TRBV5-6 with TRBJ2-2; a possible D gene is TRBD1 (6 bases). Germline CDR1 and CDR2: SGHDT and YYEEEE. The CDR3 loop spans 12 amino acids. The V gene lost 4 bases and the J gene lost 9 bases, with 10 bases spanning the gap.

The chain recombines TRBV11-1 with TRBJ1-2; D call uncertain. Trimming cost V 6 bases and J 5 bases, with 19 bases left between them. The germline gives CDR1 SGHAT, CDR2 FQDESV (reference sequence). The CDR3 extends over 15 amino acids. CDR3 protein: CASSLGFSGGYGYTF. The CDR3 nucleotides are TGTGCCAGCAGTCTAGGGTTCAGCGGCGGGTATGGCTACACCTTC.

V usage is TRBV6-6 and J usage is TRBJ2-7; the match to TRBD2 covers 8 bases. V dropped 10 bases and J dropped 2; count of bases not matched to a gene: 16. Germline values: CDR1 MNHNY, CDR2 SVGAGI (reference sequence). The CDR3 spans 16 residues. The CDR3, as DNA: TGTGCCACCGCACAGGGACTAGGAAGGGGGACCTACGAGCAGTACTTC. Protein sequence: CATAQGLGRGTYEQYF.

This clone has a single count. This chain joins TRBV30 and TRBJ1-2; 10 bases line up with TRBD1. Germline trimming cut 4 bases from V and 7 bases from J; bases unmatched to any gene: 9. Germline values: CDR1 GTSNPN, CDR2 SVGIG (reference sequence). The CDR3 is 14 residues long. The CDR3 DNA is TGTGCCTGGACCCTAAGGACAGGGGGGGGTGGCTACACCTTC. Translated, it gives CAWTLRTGGGGYTF.

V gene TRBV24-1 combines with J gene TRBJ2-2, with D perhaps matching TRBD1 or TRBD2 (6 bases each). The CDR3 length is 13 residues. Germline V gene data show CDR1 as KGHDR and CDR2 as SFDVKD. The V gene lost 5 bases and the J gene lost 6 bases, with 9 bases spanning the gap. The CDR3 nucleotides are TGTGCCACCAGTGTGGAGGGGGCCGGGGAGCTGTTTTTT. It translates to CATSVEGAGELFF.

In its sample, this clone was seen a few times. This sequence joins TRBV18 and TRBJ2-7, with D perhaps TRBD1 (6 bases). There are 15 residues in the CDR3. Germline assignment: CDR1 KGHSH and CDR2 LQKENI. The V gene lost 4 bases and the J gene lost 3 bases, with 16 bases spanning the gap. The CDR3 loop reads CASSLGPGVLYEQYF. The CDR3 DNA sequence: TGTGCCAGCTCACTGGGGCCAGGGGTTCTCTACGAGCAGTACTTC.

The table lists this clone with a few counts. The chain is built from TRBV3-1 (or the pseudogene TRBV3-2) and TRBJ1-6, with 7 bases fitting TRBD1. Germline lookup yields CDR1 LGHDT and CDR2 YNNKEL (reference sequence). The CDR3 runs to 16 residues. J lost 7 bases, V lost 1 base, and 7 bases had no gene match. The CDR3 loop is CASSQVQGPRNSPLHF. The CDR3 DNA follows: TGTGCCAGCAGCCAAGTACAGGGGCCCAGGAATTCACCCCTCCACTTT.

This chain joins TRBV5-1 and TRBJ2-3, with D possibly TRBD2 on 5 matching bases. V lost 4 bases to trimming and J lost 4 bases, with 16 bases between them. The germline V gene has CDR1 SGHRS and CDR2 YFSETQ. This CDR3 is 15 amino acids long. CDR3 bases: TGCGCCAGCAGCCCGGACTCCAAACGGGCAGATACGCAGTATTTT. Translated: CASSPDSKRADTQYF.

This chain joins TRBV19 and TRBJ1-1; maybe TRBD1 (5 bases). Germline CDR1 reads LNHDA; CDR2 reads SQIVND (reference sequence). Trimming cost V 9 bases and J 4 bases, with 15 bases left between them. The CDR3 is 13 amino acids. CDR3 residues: CASSRQRGTEAFF. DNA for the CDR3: TGTGCCAGCTCTCGACAGCGTGGCACTGAAGCTTTCTTT. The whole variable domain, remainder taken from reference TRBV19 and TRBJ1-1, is DGGITQSPKYLFRKEGQNVTLSCEQNLNHDAMYWYRQDPGQGLRLIYYSQIVNDFQKGDIAEGYSVSREKKESFPLTVTSAQKNPTAFYLCASSRQRGTEAFFGQGTRLTVV.

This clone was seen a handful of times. The CDR3 protein is CASSQDGPSGGGETQYF. Here the CDR3 DNA reads TGTGCCAGCAGCCAAGATGGCCCTAGCGGGGGAGGGGAGACCCAGTACTTC. The rearrangement links TRBV4-2 to TRBJ2-5; 10 bases match TRBD2. This CDR3 comprises 17 residues. The V gene end was trimmed by 0 bases and the J gene end by 5 bases; junction bases not matched to a gene: 9. CDR1 is LGHNA and CDR2 is YNFKEQ in the germline V gene.